This T cell receptor beta chain was captured by sequencing in a study of CD8 T cells in Susac syndrome. TCR beta was sequenced from blood CD8+ and CD4+ T cells. CD8+ and CD4+ T cells were negatively isolated; TEMRA cells were FACS-enriched. An input of about 0.5 to 1 ug of RNA was subjected to reverse transcription using random hexamers. One entry per CDR3 protein results from TCRdb running MiXCR on the immunoSEQ multiplex PCR reads. The profile shows 250,000 to 350,000 distinct CDR3 sequences, around 90% of them singletons. The V end lost 5 bases, the J end lost 1 base, and 9 bases lay between the germline ends. The CDR3 is 15 amino acids.

The chain recombines TRBV12-3 or TRBV12-4 with TRBJ2-6; D is uncertain. The sequence was collected from a human donor with multiple sclerosis. The sequenced material came from CD4+ T cells from PBMCs. The CDR3 DNA follows: TGTGCCAGCAGTCCCGTGGGTTCTGGGGCCAACGTCCTGACTTTC. Translation: CASSPVGSGANVLTF.